The next 8 T cell receptor beta chains were all read from a single sample in a study of robustness of blood B and T cell sequencing. A 5' template-switch oligo added a universal priming site during cDNA synthesis. Each cDNA molecule was tagged by a 12-nucleotide random UMI. TCRdb re-called the PCR reads through MiXCR, storing one row per CDR3 protein. The sample yields 1,000 or so distinct CDR3 sequences, approximately 70% seen once. Instead of genomic DNA, mRNA was used to measure TCR beta repertoires. Source material: peripheral blood. The receptors here all came from a human donor in good health.

The chain carries TRBV4-1 and TRBJ2-3; TRBD1 is a possible D gene (5 bases). Trimming took 1 base from V and 2 from J, leaving 13 bases between them. The CDR3 extends over 16 amino acids. Germline CDR1 and CDR2: MGHRA and YSYEKL. The CDR3 is CASSQANGQDTDTQYF. The CDR3 DNA is TGCGCCAGCAGCCAAGCAAACGGACAAGACACAGATACGCAGTATTTT.

This chain uses TRBV10-3 with TRBJ2-7; 7 nucleotides line up with TRBD1. The trim removed 11 bases at V and 5 bases at J, leaving 12 bases unmatched. CDR1 and CDR2 (germline): ENHRY, SYGVKD. The CDR3 sequence is 13 residues long. Here the CDR3 DNA reads TGTGCCGAAGACAAGGGGGCTTGGGACGAGCAGTACTTC. It codes for CAEDKGAWDEQYF.

This chain connects TRBV15 to TRBJ1-2, with a possible D match to TRBD1 (6 bases). The CDR3 consists of 15 residues. The V gene's germline CDR1 is LNHNV and CDR2 YYDKDF (reference sequence). V lost 0 bases and J lost 4, with 12 bases in between. The DNA for the CDR3 is TGTGCCACCAGCAGAGATAGCCAGGGGAGCTATGGCTACACCTTC. This codes for CATSRDSQGSYGYTF.

This clonotype was detected only once. This chain links TRBV30 with TRBJ1-1; D gene unclear. The CDR3 extends over 12 amino acids. Trimming removed 5 bases at V and 3 bases at J, with 10 bases between. Germline V CDR1 and CDR2: GTSNPN, SVGIG (reference sequence). The CDR3 nucleotides are TGTGCCTGGGGGGAACGTTACACTGAAGCTTTCTTT. It specifies CAWGERYTEAFF. The whole variable domain, filled in from reference TRBV30 and TRBJ1-1, reads SQTIHQWPATLVQPVGSPLSLECTVEGTSNPNLYWYRQAAGRGLQLLFYSVGIGQISSEVPQNLSASRPQDRQFILSSKKLLLSDSGFYLCAWGERYTEAFFGQGTRLTVV.

The chain has TRBV5-5 and TRBJ2-3; perhaps TRBD2 as D (5 bases). From germline, CDR1 is SGHKS and CDR2 YYEKEE (reference sequence). Trimming shortened V by 2 bases and J by 3 bases, and 13 bases separated the two germline ends. The CDR3 loop spans 15 amino acids. The chain's CDR3 is CASSFRPPGTDTQYF. DNA for the CDR3: TGTGCCAGCAGCTTCCGACCCCCGGGGACAGATACGCAGTATTTT.

The chain combines TRBV2 with TRBJ1-1; TRBD1 might be the D (6 bases). CDR1 is SNHLY, CDR2 FYNNEI, per germline. The CDR3 totals 11 residues. Deletions cut 10 bases from V and 4 bases from J, with 10 bases between. The CDR3 region has the DNA TGTGCCACCCAGGGGACCACTGAAGCTTTCTTT. Its protein is CATQGTTEAFF. The whole variable domain, filled in from reference TRBV2 and TRBJ1-1, reads EPEVTQTPSHQVTQMGQEVILRCVPISNHLYFYWYRQILGQKVEFLVSFYNNEISEKSEIFDDQFSVERPDGSNFTLKIRSTKLEDSAMYFCATQGTTEAFFGQGTRLTVV.

V and J are TRBV5-1 and TRBJ1-4, with TRBD1 identical over 9 bases. Trimming at V came to 1 base and at J to 7 bases, leaving 8 bases not matched to a gene. The CDR3 runs 16 residues. Looked up from germline, CDR1 is SGHRS and CDR2 is YFSETQ. Here the CDR3 reads CASSLTGGAIGEKLFF. For the CDR3, the DNA is TGCGCCAGCAGCTTGACAGGGGGCGCGATCGGTGAAAAACTGTTTTTT. The variable domain in full, with the rest retrieved from reference TRBV5-1 and TRBJ1-4, is KAGVTQTPRYLIKTRGQQVTLSCSPISGHRSVSWYQQTPGQGLQFLFEYFSETQRNKGNFPGRFSGRQFSNSRSEMNVSTLELGDSALYLCASSLTGGAIGEKLFFGSGTQLSVL.

CDR3 coding DNA: TGTGCCAGCAGGTGGGACAGGGAAAACACTGAAGCTTTCTTT. Translating it yields CASRWDRENTEAFF. The rearrangement uses TRBV6-1 and TRBJ1-1, with 9 bases aligning to TRBD1. The CDR3 is made up of 14 amino acids. Germline lookup yields CDR1 MNHNS and CDR2 SASEGT. The V gene end was trimmed by 6 bases and the J gene end by 2 bases; junction bases not matched to a gene: 4.